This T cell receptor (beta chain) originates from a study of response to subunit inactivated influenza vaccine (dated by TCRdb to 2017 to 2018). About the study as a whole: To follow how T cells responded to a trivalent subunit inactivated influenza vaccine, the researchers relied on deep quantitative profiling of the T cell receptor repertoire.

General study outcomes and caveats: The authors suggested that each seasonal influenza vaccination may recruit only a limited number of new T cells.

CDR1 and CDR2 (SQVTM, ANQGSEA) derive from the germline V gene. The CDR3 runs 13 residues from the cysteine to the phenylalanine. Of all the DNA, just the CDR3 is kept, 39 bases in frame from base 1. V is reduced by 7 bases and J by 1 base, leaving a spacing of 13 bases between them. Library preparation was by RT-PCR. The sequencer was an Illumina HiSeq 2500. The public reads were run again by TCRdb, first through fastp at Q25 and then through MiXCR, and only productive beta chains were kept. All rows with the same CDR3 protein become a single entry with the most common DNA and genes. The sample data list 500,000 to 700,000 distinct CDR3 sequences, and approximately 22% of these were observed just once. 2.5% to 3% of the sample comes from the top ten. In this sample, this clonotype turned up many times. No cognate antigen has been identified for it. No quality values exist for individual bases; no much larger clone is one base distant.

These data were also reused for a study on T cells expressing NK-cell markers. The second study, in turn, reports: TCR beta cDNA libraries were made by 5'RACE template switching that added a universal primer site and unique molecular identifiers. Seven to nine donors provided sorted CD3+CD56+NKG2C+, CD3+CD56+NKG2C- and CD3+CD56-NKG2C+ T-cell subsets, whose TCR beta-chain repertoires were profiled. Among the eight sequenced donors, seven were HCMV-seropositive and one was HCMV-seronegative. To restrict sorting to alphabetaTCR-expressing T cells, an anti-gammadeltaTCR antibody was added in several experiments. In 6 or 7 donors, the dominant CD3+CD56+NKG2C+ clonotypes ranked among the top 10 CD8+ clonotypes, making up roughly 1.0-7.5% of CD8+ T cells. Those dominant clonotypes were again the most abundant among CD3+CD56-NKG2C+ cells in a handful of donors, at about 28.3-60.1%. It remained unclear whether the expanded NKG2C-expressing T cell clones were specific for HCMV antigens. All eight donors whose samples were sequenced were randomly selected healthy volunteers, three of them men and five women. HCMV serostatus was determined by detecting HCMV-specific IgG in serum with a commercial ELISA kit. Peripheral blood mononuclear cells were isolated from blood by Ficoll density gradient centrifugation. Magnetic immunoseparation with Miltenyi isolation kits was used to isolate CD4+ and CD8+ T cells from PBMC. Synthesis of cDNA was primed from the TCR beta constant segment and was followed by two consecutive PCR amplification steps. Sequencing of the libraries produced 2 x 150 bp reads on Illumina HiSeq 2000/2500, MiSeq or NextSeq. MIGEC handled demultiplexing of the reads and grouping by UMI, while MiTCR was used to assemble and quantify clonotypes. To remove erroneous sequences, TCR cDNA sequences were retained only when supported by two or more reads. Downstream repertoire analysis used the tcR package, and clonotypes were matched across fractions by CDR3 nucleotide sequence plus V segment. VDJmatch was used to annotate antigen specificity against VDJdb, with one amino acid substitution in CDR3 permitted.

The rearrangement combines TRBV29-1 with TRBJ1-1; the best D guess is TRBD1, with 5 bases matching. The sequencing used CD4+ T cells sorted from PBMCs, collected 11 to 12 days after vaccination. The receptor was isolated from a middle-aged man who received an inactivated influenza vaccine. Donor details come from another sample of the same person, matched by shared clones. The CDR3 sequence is CSAQALTNTEAFF. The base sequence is TGCAGCGCACAGGCGCTTACGAACACTGAAGCTTTCTTT.